This T cell receptor beta chain originates from a study of T cells in tumors after PD-1 blockade (dated by TCRdb to between 2018 and 2020). Context from the whole study: Exclusion criteria were prior checkpoint blockade, use of systemic immunosuppressants, or recent radiotherapy or other anti-cancer therapy within 4 weeks. Ongoing daily vismodegib 150 mg was also given to a subset of patients during anti-PD-1 treatment. On average, tumor samples yielded more than 20,000 TCR templates (range roughly 500-100,000) and fewer than 7,500 unique clonotypes, around 20-fold deeper than single-cell TCR sequencing. RECIST version 1.1 was used to evaluate clinical response. Paired single-cell RNA and TCR sequencing was performed on site-matched tumors from BCC or SCC patients before and after anti-PD-1 therapy. Pembrolizumab 200 mg every 3 weeks or cemiplimab 350 mg every 2 weeks was administered to patients.

This clone was seen a handful of times. This clone's antigen is unknown. No much larger clone is present one base from it, and per-base qualities are unavailable. Its CDR3 holds 18 amino acids, cysteine through phenylalanine. This entry keeps only the CDR3 DNA: 54 bases, framed from base 1. After removal of 5 bases from V and 2 bases from J, the junction retains 18 bases not matched to a gene. CDR1 and CDR2 were assigned from the germline V gene (reference sequence) as LNHDA and SQIVND. The time point label, read with the paper, signifies: after anti-PD-1 therapy. Before and after PD-1 blockade, tumor biopsies came from the same primary tumor, making the samples site-matched. Genomic DNA extracted from tumor biopsies or peripheral blood was used for bulk TCRbeta sequencing, with input ranging from roughly 616 ng to 6,004 ng. Bulk TCRbeta sequencing was performed on remaining biopsy material to increase sensitivity for rare clonotypes compared with single-cell TCR sequencing. Histologically proven advanced or metastatic basal or squamous cell carcinoma was present in all patients, all of whom were poor candidates for surgical resection. Of the roughly eleven patients in the basal cell carcinoma cohort, several underwent bulk tumor TCR sequencing. Fresh biopsies came from the site of the primary tumor, and part of the tissue was kept in RNAlater for exome and bulk TCR sequencing.

What the work shows at the level of the full study, not this receptor alone: Approximately 38% of the TCR clonotypes from tumors also showed up in blood, and some novel exhausted tumor clones were present in pre-treatment blood, which suggests peripheral recruitment. The source of novel T cell clones was not identified, and lymphoid organs or rare unexpanded clones within the tumor or the tumor periphery could be included among the possible sources. Clonal replacement was observed only between pre- and post-treatment samples and not between two pre-treatment samples, a pattern that was regarded as arguing against biopsy timing or location artifacts. Exhausted CD8+ clones expanded after therapy were found to be mostly novel clonotypes undetected pre-treatment, suggesting clonal replacement rather than reinvigoration of pre-existing clones.

Deep TCRbeta sequencing was performed with the immunoSEQ platform. In the source study's methods: For further analysis, only productive rearrangements were exported from the immunoSEQ Analyzer. Clones with significant expansion or contraction between timepoints were called with a two-sided binomial test at Bonferroni-corrected P below 0.01. T cell phenotypes were assigned to bulk TCRbeta clonotypes by matching the clonotypes to single-cell RNA+TCR-seq clones that had the same TCRbeta sequence. Tumor enrichment of a clone was calculated by dividing the clone's tumor frequency by the clone's PBMC frequency, both taken from bulk TCR sequencing. TCRs were grouped by GLIPH into specificity groups, defined as clusters of distinct TCRs likely recognizing common antigens via shared CDR3 motifs. Sourced from immuneACCESS, this table was stored by TCRdb with only in-frame sequences that have V and J called. A share of the clones is absent; for the studies checked, an unresolved V gene accounts for under half, and the remainder has no known explanation. The V and J calls and clone size are taken from that table; D and trimming were inferred from the DNA. The sample table shows 4,000 to 5,500 clones, and 50% to 70% are seen once. The ten largest clonotypes hold around 14% of the sample.

The specimen comprised tumor tissue, sampled after anti-PD-1 treatment. The source is a human donor with basal cell carcinoma. This sequence uses TRBV19 and TRBJ2-7, with 7 bases in between that match TRBD2. CDR3 sequence: CASSGGTTQGRITYEQYF. Read as DNA, the sequence is TGTGCCAGTAGTGGAGGGACTACCCAAGGGAGAATTACCTACGAGCAGTACTTC.